This T cell receptor (beta chain) was identified during a study of Ad26.COV2.S vaccination and SARS-CoV-2 variants. Assay: immunoSEQ multiplex PCR; the TCRdb copy retains only in-frame clones and omits some. The repertoire holds about 330,000 clones, with roughly 88% as singletons. To note about this clone: The antigen is unknown.

Study outcomes and limitations: Spike-specific TCR breadth was greater after Ad26.COV2.S than placebo.

Treatment: approximately 18 received Ad26.COV2.S at low or high dose, single or two shots; a few received placebo; per-sample allocation not given. Sample collection was performed on day 63 after the first vaccine or placebo injection. A Boston adult aged 18-55 years was the donor. The vaccine antigen was prefusion-stabilized Wuhan SARS-CoV-2 spike. The sequence was obtained from a person between 18 and 65 years old who received the Ad26.COV2.S COVID-19 vaccine or a placebo. The sample in question was peripheral blood, obtained in a trial of Ad26.COV2.S vaccine versus placebo.

The CDR3 loop is CASRTENYGYTF. CDR3 coding DNA: TGTGCCAGCCGGACGGAGAACTATGGCTACACCTTC. The gene calls are TRBV6-5 and TRBJ1-2; D unresolved. This CDR3 has 12 amino acids. V lost 8 bases and J 2 bases, leaving 9 bases between the germline ends. Per germline, CDR1 MNHEY and CDR2 SVGAGI.